This T cell receptor (beta chain) was captured in a study of CD8 T cells in Susac syndrome. Trimming stripped 0 bases from V and 0 bases from J, with 9 bases between. CDR3 size: 15 residues. The germline V gene has CDR1 MNHEY and CDR2 SVGAGI. After extraction with the RNeasy kit, roughly 0.5 to 1 ug of the RNA was reverse transcribed using random hexamers. Each CDR3 protein gets one entry after TCRdb re-called the immunoSEQ multiplex PCR reads with MiXCR. The repertoire holds around 71,000 distinct CDR3 sequences, with nearly 96% as singletons. This TCR was recovered from a human donor with multiple sclerosis. The chain links TRBV6-5 to TRBJ2-7; the D is unclear. Sequencing input: CD4+ T cells from PBMCs. CDR3 in DNA: TGTGCCAGCAGTTACTCTTCGTTGGGCTCCTACGAGCAGTACTTC. It yields the protein CASSYSSLGSYEQYF.